This T cell receptor beta chain appears in the sequencing data of a study of neoadjuvant anti-PD-1 for oral cavity cancer. Study-level points and caveats: With a few patients per group, TCR findings need larger cohorts.

The sample's time point: after neoadjuvant nivolumab, at surgical resection. The repertoire was sequenced with immunoSEQ multiplex PCR; TCRdb's copy has only in-frame clones and lacks some. The data show about 68,000 clones, with around 84% seen just once and 3% to 3.5% held by the top ten. Germline loops: CDR1 SGHRS, CDR2 YFSETQ. This CDR3 spans 16 amino acids. V shed 4 bases, J shed 4 bases, and the junction held 3 bases outside the gene matches. A remark on this clone: Its antigen is unknown.

The TCR originated in a person aged 35 to 85 with oral cavity squamous cell carcinoma. This chain connects TRBV5-1 to TRBJ2-2; 14 nucleotides align to TRBD2. The source material was PBMCs, sampled after nivolumab (anti-PD-1) treatment. DNA for the CDR3: TGCGCCAGCAGCCTCGGGACTAGCGGGAGCACCGGGGAGCTGTTTTTT. The encoded protein is CASSLGTSGSTGELFF.